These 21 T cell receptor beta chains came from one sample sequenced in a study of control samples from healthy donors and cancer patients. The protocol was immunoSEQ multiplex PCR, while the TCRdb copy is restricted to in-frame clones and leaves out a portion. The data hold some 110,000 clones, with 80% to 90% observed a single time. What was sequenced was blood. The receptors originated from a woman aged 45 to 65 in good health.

Written as DNA, the CDR3 is TGTGCCAGCAGTTACCGGCACCCCTCCTACGAGCAGTACTTC. Protein: CASSYRHPSYEQYF. The chain recombines TRBV6-2 or TRBV6-3 with TRBJ2-7; D uncertain. V was clipped by 2 bases and J by 0 bases, with 8 bases between them. Germline V gene lookup returns CDR1 MNHEY and CDR2 SVGEGT. The CDR3 has 14 amino acids.

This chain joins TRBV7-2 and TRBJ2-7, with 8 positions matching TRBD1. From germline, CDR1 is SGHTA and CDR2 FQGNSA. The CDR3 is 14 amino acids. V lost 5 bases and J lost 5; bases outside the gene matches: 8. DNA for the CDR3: TGTGCCAGCAGCCCGGACAGGGTCTCACACGAGCAGTACTTC. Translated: CASSPDRVSHEQYF.

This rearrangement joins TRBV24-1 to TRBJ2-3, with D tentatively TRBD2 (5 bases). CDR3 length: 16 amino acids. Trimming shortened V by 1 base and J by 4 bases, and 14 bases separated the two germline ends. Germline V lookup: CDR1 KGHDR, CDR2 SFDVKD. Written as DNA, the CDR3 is TGTGCCACCAGTGATTTAGTGGGAGTAGGAGCAGATACGCAGTATTTT. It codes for CATSDLVGVGADTQYF.

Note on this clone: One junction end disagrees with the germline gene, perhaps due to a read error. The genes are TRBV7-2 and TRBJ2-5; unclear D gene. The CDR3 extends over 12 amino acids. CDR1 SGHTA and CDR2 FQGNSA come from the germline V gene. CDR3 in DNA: TGTGCCAGCAGCTTAGGGGCGAGCCTTCCACACTTC. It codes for CASSLGASLPHF.

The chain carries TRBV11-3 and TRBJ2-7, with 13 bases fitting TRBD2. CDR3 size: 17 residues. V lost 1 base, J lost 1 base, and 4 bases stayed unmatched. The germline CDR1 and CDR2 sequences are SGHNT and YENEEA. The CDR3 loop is CASSLVSGLAGSYEQYF. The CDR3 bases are TGTGCCAGCAGCTTAGTTTCGGGACTAGCGGGGTCCTACGAGCAGTACTTC. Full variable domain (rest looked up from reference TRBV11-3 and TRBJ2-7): EAGVVQSPRYKIIEKKQPVAFWCNPISGHNTLYWYLQNLGQGPELLIRYENEEAVDDSQLPKDRFSAERLKGVDSTLKIQPAELGDSAVYLCASSLVSGLAGSYEQYFGPGTRLTVT.

The CDR3 loop reads CASSLSGGEGETQYF. The CDR3 region has the DNA TGTGCCAGCAGCTTATCAGGGGGCGAGGGAGAGACCCAGTACTTC. The chain joins TRBV7-3 to TRBJ2-5, with TRBD1 identical over 8 bases. The CDR3 is made up of 15 amino acids. V shed 2 bases and J 4 bases; nucleotides not matched to a gene: 6. Germline CDR1 and CDR2: SGHTA and FQGTGA. Complete variable domain (other parts from reference TRBV7-3 and TRBJ2-5): GAGVSQTPSNKVTEKGKYVELRCDPISGHTALYWYRQSLGQGPEFLIYFQGTGAADDSGLPNDRFFAVRPEGSVSTLKIQRTERGDSAVYLCASSLSGGEGETQYFGPGTRLLVL.

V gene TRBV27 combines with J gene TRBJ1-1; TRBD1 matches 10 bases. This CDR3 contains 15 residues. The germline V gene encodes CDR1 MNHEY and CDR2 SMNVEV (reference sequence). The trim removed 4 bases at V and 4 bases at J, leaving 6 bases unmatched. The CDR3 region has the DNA TGTGCCAGCAGTTCCAGGGGACAGGGGTTCACTGAAGCTTTCTTT. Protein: CASSSRGQGFTEAFF.

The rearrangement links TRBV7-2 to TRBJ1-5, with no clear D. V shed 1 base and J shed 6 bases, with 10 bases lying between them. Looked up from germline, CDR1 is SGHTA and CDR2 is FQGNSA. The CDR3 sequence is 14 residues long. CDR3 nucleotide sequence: TGTGCCAGCAGCTTAGACCGGGAAATTCAGCCCCAGCATTTT. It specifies CASSLDREIQPQHF.

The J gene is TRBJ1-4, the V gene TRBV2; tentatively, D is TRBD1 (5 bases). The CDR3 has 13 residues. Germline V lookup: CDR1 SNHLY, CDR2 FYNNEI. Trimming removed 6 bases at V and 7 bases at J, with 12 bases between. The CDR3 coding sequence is TGTGCCAGCAGCGGGGCGGGAGGTGAAAAACTGTTTTTT. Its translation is CASSGAGGEKLFF. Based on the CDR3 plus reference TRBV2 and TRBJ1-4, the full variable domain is EPEVTQTPSHQVTQMGQEVILRCVPISNHLYFYWYRQILGQKVEFLVSFYNNEISEKSEIFDDQFSVERPDGSNFTLKIRSTKLEDSAMYFCASSGAGGEKLFFGSGTQLSVL.

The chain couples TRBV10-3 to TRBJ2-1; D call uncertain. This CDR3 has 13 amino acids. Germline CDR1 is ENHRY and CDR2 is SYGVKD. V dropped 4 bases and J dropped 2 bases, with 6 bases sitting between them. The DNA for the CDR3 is TGTGCCATCAGTGCCAGTACCTACAATGAGCAGTTCTTC. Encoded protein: CAISASTYNEQFF.

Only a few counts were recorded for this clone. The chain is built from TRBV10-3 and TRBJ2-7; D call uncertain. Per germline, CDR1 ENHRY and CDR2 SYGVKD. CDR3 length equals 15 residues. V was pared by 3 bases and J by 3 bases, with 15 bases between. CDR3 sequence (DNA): TGTGCCATCAGTGAACGAAGCCCCGACGGCTACGAGCAGTACTTC. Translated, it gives CAISERSPDGYEQYF.

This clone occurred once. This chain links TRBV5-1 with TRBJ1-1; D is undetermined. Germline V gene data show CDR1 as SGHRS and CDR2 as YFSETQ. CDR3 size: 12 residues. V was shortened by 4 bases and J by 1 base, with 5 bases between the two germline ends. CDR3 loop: CASSEGNTEAFF. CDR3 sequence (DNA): TGCGCCAGCAGCGAGGGGAACACTGAAGCTTTCTTT.

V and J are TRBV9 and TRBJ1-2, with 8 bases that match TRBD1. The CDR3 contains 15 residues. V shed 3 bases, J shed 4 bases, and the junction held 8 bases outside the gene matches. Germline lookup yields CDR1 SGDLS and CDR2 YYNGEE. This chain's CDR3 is CASSESGGASYGYTF. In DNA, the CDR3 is TGTGCCAGCAGCGAGTCAGGGGGCGCAAGCTATGGCTACACCTTC.

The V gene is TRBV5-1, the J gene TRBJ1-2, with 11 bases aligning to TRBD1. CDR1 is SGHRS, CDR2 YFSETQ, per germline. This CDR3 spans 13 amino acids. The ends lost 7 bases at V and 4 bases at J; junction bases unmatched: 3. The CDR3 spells CASEGQGGYGYTF. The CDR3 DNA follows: TGCGCCAGCGAGGGACAGGGGGGCTATGGCTACACCTTC.

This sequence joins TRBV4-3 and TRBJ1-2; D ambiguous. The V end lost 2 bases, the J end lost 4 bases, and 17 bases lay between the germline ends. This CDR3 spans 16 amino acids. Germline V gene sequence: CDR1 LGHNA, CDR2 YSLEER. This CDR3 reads CASSQSRASVAYGYTF. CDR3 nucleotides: TGCGCCAGCAGCCAATCCCGCGCGTCCGTCGCCTATGGCTACACCTTC.

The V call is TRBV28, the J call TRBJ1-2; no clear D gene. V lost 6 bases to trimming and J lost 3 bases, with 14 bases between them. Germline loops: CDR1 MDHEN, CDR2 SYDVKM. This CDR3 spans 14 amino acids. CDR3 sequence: CASRQPSTDYGYTF. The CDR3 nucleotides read TGTGCCAGCAGACAACCTTCCACTGACTATGGCTACACCTTC.

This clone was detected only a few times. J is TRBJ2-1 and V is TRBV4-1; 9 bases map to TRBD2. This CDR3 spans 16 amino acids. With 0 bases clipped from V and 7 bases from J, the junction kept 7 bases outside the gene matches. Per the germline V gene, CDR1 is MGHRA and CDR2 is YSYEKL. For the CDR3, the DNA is TGCGCCAGCAGCCAAGATCTAGCGGGATATCAAAATGAGCAGTTCTTC. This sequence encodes CASSQDLAGYQNEQFF.

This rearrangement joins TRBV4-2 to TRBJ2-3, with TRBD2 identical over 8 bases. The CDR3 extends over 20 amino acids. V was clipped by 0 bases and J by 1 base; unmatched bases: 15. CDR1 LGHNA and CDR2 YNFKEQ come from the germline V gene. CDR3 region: CASSQDLSLGAGDRTDTQYF. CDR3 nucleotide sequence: TGTGCCAGCAGCCAAGATTTGAGCCTAGGAGCGGGGGACCGCACAGATACGCAGTATTTT.

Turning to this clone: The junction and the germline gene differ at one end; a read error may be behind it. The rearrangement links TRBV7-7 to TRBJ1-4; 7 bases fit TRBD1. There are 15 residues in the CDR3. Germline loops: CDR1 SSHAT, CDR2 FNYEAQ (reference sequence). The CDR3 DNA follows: TGTGCTAGCAGCCAAGGGACAGCAACTAATGAAAAACTGTTTTTT. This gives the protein CASSQGTATNEKLFF.

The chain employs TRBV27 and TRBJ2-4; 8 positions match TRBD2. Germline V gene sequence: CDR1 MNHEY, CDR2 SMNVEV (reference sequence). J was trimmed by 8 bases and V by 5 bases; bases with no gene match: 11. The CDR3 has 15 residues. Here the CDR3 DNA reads TGTGCCAGCAGTGTGCTACCGGGACTAGGACACATTCAGTACTTC. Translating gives CASSVLPGLGHIQYF.

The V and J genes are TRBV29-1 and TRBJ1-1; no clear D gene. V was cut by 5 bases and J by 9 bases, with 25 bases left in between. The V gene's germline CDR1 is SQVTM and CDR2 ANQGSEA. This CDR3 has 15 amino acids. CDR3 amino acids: CSVSPGIGNLAKAFF. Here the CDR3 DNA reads TGCAGCGTTTCCCCCGGAATCGGAAATCTAGCTAAAGCTTTCTTT.